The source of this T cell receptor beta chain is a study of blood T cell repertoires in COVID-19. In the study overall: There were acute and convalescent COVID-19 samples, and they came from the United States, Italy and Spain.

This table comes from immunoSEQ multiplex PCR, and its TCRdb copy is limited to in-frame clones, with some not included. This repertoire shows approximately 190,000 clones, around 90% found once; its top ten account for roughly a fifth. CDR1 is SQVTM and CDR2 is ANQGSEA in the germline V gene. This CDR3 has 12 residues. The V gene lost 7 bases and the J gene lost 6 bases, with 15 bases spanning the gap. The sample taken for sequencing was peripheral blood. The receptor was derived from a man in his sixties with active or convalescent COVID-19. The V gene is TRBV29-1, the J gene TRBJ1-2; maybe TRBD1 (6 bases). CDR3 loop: CSGTQGGDGYTF. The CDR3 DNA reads TGCAGCGGGACACAGGGTGGGGATGGCTACACCTTC.